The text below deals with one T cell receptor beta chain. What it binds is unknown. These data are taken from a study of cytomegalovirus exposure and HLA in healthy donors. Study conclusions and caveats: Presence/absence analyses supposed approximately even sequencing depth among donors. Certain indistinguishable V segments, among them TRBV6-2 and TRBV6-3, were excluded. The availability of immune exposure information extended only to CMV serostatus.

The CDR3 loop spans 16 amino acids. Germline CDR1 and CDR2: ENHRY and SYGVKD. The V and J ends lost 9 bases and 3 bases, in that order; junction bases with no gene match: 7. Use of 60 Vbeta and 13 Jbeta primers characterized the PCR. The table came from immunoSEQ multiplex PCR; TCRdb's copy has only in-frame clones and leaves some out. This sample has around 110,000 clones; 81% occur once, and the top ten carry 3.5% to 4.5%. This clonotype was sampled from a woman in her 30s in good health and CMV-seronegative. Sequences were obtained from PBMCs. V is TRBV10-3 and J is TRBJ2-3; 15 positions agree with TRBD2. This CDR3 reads CAIGTSGRRATDTQYF. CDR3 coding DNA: TGTGCCATTGGGACTAGCGGGAGGCGTGCAACAGATACGCAGTATTTT.